The entry below gives a single T cell receptor (beta chain) sequence along with its context. Its antigen remains unknown. This record comes from a study of shared clonotypes between healthy human individuals. Sequencing was performed with immunoSEQ multiplex PCR; in TCRdb, only in-frame clones are kept and a portion is missing. Found here are about 2 million clones, 85% to 95% of them singletons; the top ten hold 0.85% to 1.2%. The CDR3 is 15 amino acids. Whole-study results and caveats: In this cohort, only blood was sampled, and tissue repertoires likely differ.

Terminally differentiated effector memory CD45RA+ cells were left out of the naive CD8 fraction, which was CD45RO-negative and positively selected for CCR7. This receptor was identified in a man between 18 and 35 years old in good health. Sample: naive CD8+ T cells sorted from blood. The chain combines TRBV21-1 with TRBJ1-5; the table's D call, TRBD1, has no DNA check behind it. TRBV21-1 is a pseudogene segment. CDR3 in DNA: TGTGCCAGCAGCGAACCGGGACAGGGGATCCAGCCCCAGCATTTT. This gives the protein CASSEPGQGIQPQHF.